This TCR beta chain was sequenced during a study of cytomegalovirus exposure and HLA in healthy donors. Notes on the study in general: Previously analyzed data showed that most TCR beta V segments were productive at a frequency of about 90% or about 30%.

V lost 8 bases, J lost 4 bases, and 8 bases stayed unmatched. The CDR3 runs 15 residues. CDR1 is SNHLY and CDR2 is FYNNEI in the germline V gene. The PCR employed 60 Vbeta primers together with 13 Jbeta primers. TCRdb's table, derived via immunoSEQ multiplex PCR, lists solely in-frame clones and lacks some. The data hold some 200,000 clones, with about 80% observed a single time. This clone was picked up one time. Its specificity is unknown. Sequenced material: PBMCs. The rearrangement joins TRBV2 to TRBJ2-1; 10 nucleotides line up with TRBD1. The clonotype originates from a woman aged 45-60 years in good health and CMV-seropositive. CDR3 DNA sequence: TGTGCCAGCTCGTTCGGGACAGGGGCTTACAATGAGCAGTTCTTC. Protein: CASSFGTGAYNEQFF.